This entry concerns a single T cell receptor (beta chain). The source of the sample is a study of beta chain features in type 1 diabetes. Expressed TCRB transcripts got sequenced, as all isolated RNA was reverse transcribed. Profiling relied on immunoSEQ multiplex PCR, and the TCRdb table lists in-frame clones only, not all of them. The table lists 330,000 or so clones, 11% to 15% of them singletons. Sequencing input: central memory CD4+ T cells from blood. This clonotype originated in a man younger than 40 in good health.

The DNA for the CDR3 is TGTGCCAGCAGCGGTGGTTTCAGCTCTGGAAACACCATATATTTT. Residues: CASSGGFSSGNTIYF. The J gene is TRBJ1-3, the V gene TRBV9, with unresolved D. The CDR3 length is 15 residues. Trimming took off 3 bases at V and 0 bases at J, with 10 bases between the two ends. Per germline, CDR1 SGDLS and CDR2 YYNGEE.